This T cell receptor (beta chain) was recovered during a study of human T cells and chemical hapten exposure. Overall study findings and caveats: Versus controls, significantly more large CDR3 similarity clusters arose from expanded TCRs.

Each CDR3 protein is one row after TCRdb ran MiXCR on the RACE reads. The table lists roughly 52,000 distinct CDR3 sequences, around 9.5% of them singletons. Time point meaning: patch test 2, 6 weeks after DPC sensitization. Specified treatment: therapeutic diphenylcyclopropenone sensitization with weekly scalp DPC. Alopecia patients between 18 and 70 years old and suitable for DPC were used as donors. As for this clonotype: Antigen specificity is unknown.

The CDR3 runs to 15 residues. V shed 6 bases, J shed 10 bases, and the junction held 7 bases outside the gene matches. Sequences were derived from whole blood, sampled in connection with sensitization to the hapten diphenylcyclopropenone (DPC). The sequence came from a woman in her forties or fifties with alopecia areata. Some clones in this sample may be carry-over from other donors' samples. The J gene is TRBJ1-6, the V gene TRBV12-3 or TRBV12-4; 12 bases agree with TRBD1. CDR3 DNA sequence: TGTGCCAGCAGAGGGACAGGGGGCCTTAGGTCACCCCTCCACTTT. Encoded protein: CASRGTGGLRSPLHF.